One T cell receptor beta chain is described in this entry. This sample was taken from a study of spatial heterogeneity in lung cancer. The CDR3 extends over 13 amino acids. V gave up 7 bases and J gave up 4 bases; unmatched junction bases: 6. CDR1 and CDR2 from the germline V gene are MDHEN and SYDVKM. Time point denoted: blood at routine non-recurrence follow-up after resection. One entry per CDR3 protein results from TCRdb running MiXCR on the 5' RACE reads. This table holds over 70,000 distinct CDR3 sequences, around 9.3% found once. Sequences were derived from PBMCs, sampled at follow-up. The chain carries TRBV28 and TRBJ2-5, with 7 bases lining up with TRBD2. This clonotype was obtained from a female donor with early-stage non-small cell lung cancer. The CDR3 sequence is CASKETSSETQYF. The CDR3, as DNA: TGTGCCAGCAAGGAGACTAGCTCAGAGACCCAGTACTTC.